These 12 T cell receptor beta chains originate from one sample sequenced in a study of tissue T cells after allogeneic stem cell transplantation. The data were produced by immunoSEQ multiplex PCR, yet TCRdb's version contains in-frame clones alone and is incomplete. The sample has some 48,000 clones; roughly 73% are singletons. Sequencing input: sorted cells pooled from one or two spleens. The receptors come from a pool of C57BL/6 mice in good health.

This clone turned up a few times. Here the gene names and germline are mouse. The read ends 1 residue before the CDR3 terminus; that terminus is restored from the germline J gene. The chain combines TRBV3 with TRBJ1-5; no reliable D call. Germline V gene sequence: CDR1 SNHLY, CDR2 FYNGKV (reference sequence). V gave up 1 base and J gave up 4 bases, with 2 bases separating them. The CDR3 has 12 residues. The sequenced part of the CDR3 DNA is TGTGCCAGCAGCTTAGAAAACCAGGCTCCGCTT. As protein: CASSLENQAPL. The full CDR3 is CASSLENQAPLF.

A word on this clone: Gene names denote mouse genes. The read ends 1 residue early relative to the CDR3; the germline J gene fills the gap. The chain is built from TRBV26 and TRBJ1-5, with a weak D call TRBD1 (5 bases). V lost 4 bases and J 3 bases, leaving 13 bases between the germline ends. In germline, CDR1 is KGHPV, CDR2 FQNQEV (reference sequence). This CDR3 region has 15 residues. The sequenced part of the CDR3 DNA is TGTGCCAGCAGTCCTCAGGGAGGAGGCAACCAGGCTCCGCTT. It encodes CASSPQGGGNQAPL. The full-length CDR3 reads as CASSPQGGGNQAPLF.

Notes on this clone: Genes and germline are mouse. The read comes to an end 1 residue before the CDR3 does, leaving the germline J gene to fill in the end. V is TRBV29 and J is TRBJ2-7; perhaps TRBD2 as D (5 bases). The V and J ends lost 1 base and 6 bases respectively, with 7 bases between them. The CDR3 is 12 residues long. Germline V gene data show CDR1 as MSHET and CDR2 as SYDVDS. The chain's CDR3 is CASSLWTFEQYF. The CDR3 bases that were read are TGTGCTAGCAGTTTATGGACTTTTGAACAGTAC.

This clone was seen a single time. Gene names denote mouse genes. The read gets to within 1 residue of the CDR3 end, and the germline J gene fills in the rest. The chain carries TRBV3 and TRBJ2-1; possibly TRBD2 for D (6 bases). The CDR3 runs to 15 residues. The V end lost 1 base, the J end lost 2 bases, and 9 bases lay between the germline ends. CDR1 and CDR2 from the germline V gene are SNHLY and FYNGKV (reference sequence). CDR3 sequence reads: CASSLGPGDYAEQFF. The DNA read from the CDR3 is TGTGCCAGCAGCTTAGGACCTGGGGACTATGCTGAGCAGTTC.

To note about this clone: At one of its ends the junction is not consistent with the germline gene, which may arise from a read error. The genes are named according to mouse. The CDR3 end falls 1 residue outside the read, so it is completed with the germline J gene. This chain connects TRBV19 to TRBJ2-1; D remains unclear. The germline V gene has CDR1 FNHDT and CDR2 SITEND (reference sequence). The CDR3 has 12 amino acids. CDR3 loop: CAGSIKDAEQFF. CDR3 DNA, as far as it was read: TGTGCCGGCAGTATAAAAGATGCTGAGCAGTTC.

On this clone itself: The genes are named according to mouse. From the germline J gene comes the end of the CDR3, since the read stops 1 residue before it. The chain combines TRBV5 with TRBJ2-5; no clear D. Germline CDR1 LGHNA, CDR2 YNLKQL (reference sequence). V was trimmed by 2 bases and J by 6 bases, leaving 6 bases between them. The CDR3 sequence is 12 residues long. CDR3 DNA, as far as it was read: TGTGCCAGCAGCCAAAACAGCGACACCCAGTAC. Amino acid sequence: CASSQNSDTQY. The complete CDR3 reads CASSQNSDTQYF.

This clone has just a few counts. The genes and germline here are from mouse. The read comes to an end 1 residue before the CDR3 does, leaving the germline J gene to fill in the end. This rearrangement joins TRBV15 to TRBJ2-7; 8 bases match TRBD1. Germline V gives CDR1 SGHND, CDR2 FRSKSL. This CDR3 contains 11 residues. V lost 6 bases to trimming and J lost 5 bases; unmatched junction nucleotides: 0. CDR3 bases read: TGTGCCAGCAGGACAGGGGATGAACAGTAC. Encoded protein: CASRTGDEQY. The whole CDR3 protein reads CASRTGDEQYF.

As to this clone: Gene labels here are mouse ones. The CDR3 DNA, read in part, is TGTGCCAGCAGCCCACGGACTGGGGGTAGTGCAGAAACGCTGTAT. As protein: CASSPRTGGSAETLY. In full, the CDR3 reads CASSPRTGGSAETLYF. V and J are TRBV4 and TRBJ2-3, with TRBD2 identical over 10 bases. The missing CDR3 end, 1 residue past where the read stops, is filled in from the germline J gene. V shed 5 bases, J shed 0 bases, and the junction held 5 bases outside the gene matches. This CDR3 is 16 amino acids long. CDR1 and CDR2 (germline): LGHDT, YNNKQL (reference sequence).

As to this clone: Mouse gene names and germline throughout. The CDR3 sequence is CASSSDSNNQAPLF. The sequenced part of the CDR3 DNA is TGTGCCAGCTCTTCCGACAGTAACAACCAGGCTCCGCTT. The rearrangement links TRBV12-1 to TRBJ1-5, with a possible D match to TRBD1 (5 bases). The CDR3 end falls 1 residue outside the read, so it is completed with the germline J gene. Germline CDR1 SGHSN, CDR2 HYEKVE. The CDR3 is made up of 14 amino acids. Trimming stripped 3 bases from V and 0 bases from J, with 8 bases between.

Concerning this clone itself: Mouse gene names and germline throughout. Sequencing ends 1 residue short of the CDR3 end; the germline J gene provides the rest. The gene calls are TRBV13-2 and TRBJ2-1; D assignment may be TRBD1 or TRBD2 (6 bases each). The CDR3 covers 15 residues. V was cut by 0 bases and J by 2 bases, with 9 bases left in between. The V gene's germline CDR1 is NNHNN and CDR2 SYGAGS (reference sequence). The CDR3 loop is CASGDARGDYAEQFF. CDR3 DNA (partial): TGTGCCAGCGGTGATGCTAGGGGGGACTATGCTGAGCAGTTC.

This clone was seen only once. Gene names are mouse gene names. The read terminates 1 residue ahead of where the CDR3 ends, so the germline J gene completes it. The chain has TRBV13-1 and TRBJ1-1, with D possibly being TRBD1 (5 bases). Trimming left V 5 bases short and J 8 bases short, with 7 bases between. CDR1 is NSHNY and CDR2 is SYGAGN in the germline V gene. The CDR3 loop spans 10 amino acids. This CDR3 reads CASRGGEVFF. The sequenced part of the CDR3 DNA is TGTGCCAGCAGGGGGGGGGAAGTCTTC.

With regard to this clone: Mouse gene names and germline throughout. From the germline J gene comes the end of the CDR3, since the read stops 1 residue before it. The chain joins TRBV15 to TRBJ2-1; 10 nucleotides align to TRBD1. The CDR3 runs 15 residues. After removal of 3 bases from V and 6 bases from J, the junction contained 5 bases not matched to a gene. The germline V gene encodes CDR1 SGHND and CDR2 FRSKSL. The part of the CDR3 DNA that was read is TGTGCCAGCAGTTTCCGGGACAGGGGAGCTGCTGAGCAGTTC. The encoded protein is CASSFRDRGAAEQF. The CDR3 in its entirety is CASSFRDRGAAEQFF.